Following are 4 T cell receptor beta chains from one sample sequenced in a study of blood T cells in healthy people across ages. The use of a sample-barcoded 5' primer and a J-beta primer mix characterized a second PCR of roughly 7 to 11 cycles. One entry per CDR3 protein results from TCRdb running MiXCR on the 5' RACE reads. This sample carries approximately 1.5 million distinct CDR3 sequences, roughly 43% of them seen once, and the ten largest clones take over 3.5%. What was sequenced was blood. The origin of the receptors is a woman younger than 30 in good health.

The genes are TRBV20-1 and TRBJ2-5; D is ambiguous. Germline CDR1 DFQATT, CDR2 SNEGSKA (reference sequence). The CDR3 covers 11 residues. The ends were cut back, 3 bases at V and 10 bases at J, with 12 bases in the middle. CDR3 protein: CSASDGPLQYF. The CDR3 coding sequence is TGCAGTGCTAGTGACGGACCCCTCCAGTACTTC.

The chain combines TRBV10-3 with TRBJ1-6; D perhaps matches TRBD1 (5 bases). Germline lookup yields CDR1 ENHRY and CDR2 SYGVKD. Trimming took 6 bases from V and 7 from J, leaving 16 bases between them. CDR3 length: 15 residues. The CDR3 DNA follows: TGTGCCATCAGGAGGGAGAACGCAGGGAATTCACCCCTCCACTTT. It is translated as CAIRRENAGNSPLHF.

The chain carries TRBV6-1 and TRBJ2-3, with D perhaps TRBD1 (6 bases). V shed 5 bases and J shed 2 bases, with 20 bases lying between them. Germline CDR1 reads MNHNS; CDR2 reads SASEGT. The CDR3 is 17 amino acids. The CDR3 DNA follows: TGTGCCAGCAGTCCCTTTCAACAGGGCTTATCCACAGATACGCAGTATTTT. It translates to CASSPFQQGLSTDTQYF.

This clonotype came up a few times. V is TRBV5-1 and J is TRBJ1-6; D is undetermined. The V gene lost 4 bases and the J gene lost 9 bases, with 14 bases spanning the gap. Germline-derived CDR1 and CDR2 are SGHRS and YFSETQ. The CDR3 extends over 14 amino acids. As DNA, the CDR3 is TGCGCCAGCAGCCTAGGGCTGCCGTCTTCACCCCTCCACTTT. It specifies CASSLGLPSSPLHF.